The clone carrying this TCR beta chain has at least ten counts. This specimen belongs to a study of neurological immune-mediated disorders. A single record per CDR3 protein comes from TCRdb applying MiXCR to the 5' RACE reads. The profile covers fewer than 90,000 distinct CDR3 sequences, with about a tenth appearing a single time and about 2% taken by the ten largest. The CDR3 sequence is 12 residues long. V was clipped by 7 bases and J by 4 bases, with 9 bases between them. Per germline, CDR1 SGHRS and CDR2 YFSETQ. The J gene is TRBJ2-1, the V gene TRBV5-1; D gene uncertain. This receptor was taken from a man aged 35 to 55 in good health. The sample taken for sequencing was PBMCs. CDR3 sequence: CASPYEYNEQFF. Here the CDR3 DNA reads TGCGCCAGCCCTTACGAATACAATGAGCAGTTCTTC.